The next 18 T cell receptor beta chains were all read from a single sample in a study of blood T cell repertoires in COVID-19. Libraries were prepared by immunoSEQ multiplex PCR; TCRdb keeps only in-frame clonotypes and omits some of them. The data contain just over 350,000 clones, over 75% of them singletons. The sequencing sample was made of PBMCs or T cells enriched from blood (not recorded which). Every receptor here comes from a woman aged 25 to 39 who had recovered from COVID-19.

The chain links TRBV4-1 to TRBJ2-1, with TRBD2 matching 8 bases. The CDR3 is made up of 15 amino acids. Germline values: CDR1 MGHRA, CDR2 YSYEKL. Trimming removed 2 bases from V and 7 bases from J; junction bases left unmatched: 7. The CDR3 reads CASSQPGGPFNEQFF. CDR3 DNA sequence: TGCGCCAGCAGCCAACCGGGGGGGCCGTTTAATGAGCAGTTCTTC.

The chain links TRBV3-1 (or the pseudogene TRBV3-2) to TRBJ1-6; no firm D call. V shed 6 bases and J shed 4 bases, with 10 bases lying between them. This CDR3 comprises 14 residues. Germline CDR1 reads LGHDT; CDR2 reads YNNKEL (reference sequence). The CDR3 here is CASSPTAYNSPLHF. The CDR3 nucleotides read TGTGCCAGCAGTCCGACTGCGTATAATTCACCCCTCCACTTT.

The CDR3 DNA follows: TGTGCCAGCAGCAAAACAGGGGGCGAAGCTTTCTTT. This encodes CASSKTGGEAFF. The chain recombines TRBV27 with TRBJ1-1, with 9 bases identical to TRBD1. Trimming at V came to 6 bases and at J to 8 bases, leaving 4 bases not matched to a gene. This CDR3 comprises 12 residues. CDR1 MNHEY and CDR2 SMNVEV come from the germline V gene (reference sequence).

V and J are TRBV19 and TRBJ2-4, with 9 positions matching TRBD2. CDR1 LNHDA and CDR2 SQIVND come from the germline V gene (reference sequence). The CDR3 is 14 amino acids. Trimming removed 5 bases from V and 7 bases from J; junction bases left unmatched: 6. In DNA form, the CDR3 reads TGTGCCAGTAGTGTCGAGCGGGGGGCTAACATTCAGTACTTC. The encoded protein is CASSVERGANIQYF.

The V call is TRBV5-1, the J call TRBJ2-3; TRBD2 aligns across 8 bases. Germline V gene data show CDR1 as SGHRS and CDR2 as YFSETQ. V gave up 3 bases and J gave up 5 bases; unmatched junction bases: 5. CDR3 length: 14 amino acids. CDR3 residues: CASSSGLAGDTQYF. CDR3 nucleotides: TGCGCCAGCAGCTCAGGACTAGCAGGAGATACGCAGTATTTT.

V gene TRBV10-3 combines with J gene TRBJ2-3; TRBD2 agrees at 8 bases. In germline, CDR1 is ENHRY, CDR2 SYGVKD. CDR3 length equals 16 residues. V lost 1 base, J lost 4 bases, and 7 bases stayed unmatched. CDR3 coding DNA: TGTGCCATCAGTGAGTTTAATAGCGGGACCCCAGATACGCAGTATTTT. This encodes CAISEFNSGTPDTQYF.

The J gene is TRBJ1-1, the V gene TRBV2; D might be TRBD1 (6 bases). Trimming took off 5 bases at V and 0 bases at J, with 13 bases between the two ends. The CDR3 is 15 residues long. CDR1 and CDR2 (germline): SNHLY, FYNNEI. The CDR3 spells CASSLGGGLNTEAFF. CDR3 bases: TGTGCCAGCAGTCTTGGGGGGGGGCTGAACACTGAAGCTTTCTTT.

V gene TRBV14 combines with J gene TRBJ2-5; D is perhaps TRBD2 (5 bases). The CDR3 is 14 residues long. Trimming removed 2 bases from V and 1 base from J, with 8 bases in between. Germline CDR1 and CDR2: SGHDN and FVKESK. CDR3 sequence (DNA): TGTGCCAGCAGCCAATTAGCGCTCCAAGAGACCCAGTACTTC. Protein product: CASSQLALQETQYF.

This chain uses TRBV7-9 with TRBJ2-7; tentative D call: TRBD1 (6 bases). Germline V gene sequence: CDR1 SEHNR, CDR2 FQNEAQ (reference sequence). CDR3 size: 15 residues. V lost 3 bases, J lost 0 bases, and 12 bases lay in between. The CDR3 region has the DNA TGTGCCAGCAGCTTGTTGACAGGAGCCTCCTACGAGCAGTACTTC. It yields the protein CASSLLTGASYEQYF. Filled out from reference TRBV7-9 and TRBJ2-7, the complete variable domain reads DTGVSQNPRHKITKRGQNVTFRCDPISEHNRLYWYRQTLGQGPEFLTYFQNEAQLEKSRLLSDRFSAERPKGSFSTLEIQRTEQGDSAMYLCASSLLTGASYEQYFGPGTRLTVT.

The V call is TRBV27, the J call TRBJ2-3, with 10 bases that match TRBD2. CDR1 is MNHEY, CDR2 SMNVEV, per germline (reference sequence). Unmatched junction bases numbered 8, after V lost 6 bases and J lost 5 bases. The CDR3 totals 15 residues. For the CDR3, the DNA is TGTGCCAGCAGCTCATCAAGCGGGAGGGAAGATACGCAGTATTTT. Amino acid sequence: CASSSSSGREDTQYF.

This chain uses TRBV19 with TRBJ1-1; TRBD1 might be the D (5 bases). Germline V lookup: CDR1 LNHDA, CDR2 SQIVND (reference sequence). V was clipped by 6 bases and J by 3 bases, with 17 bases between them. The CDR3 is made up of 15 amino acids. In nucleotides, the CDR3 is TGTGCCAGTAGGGGCGCGGGGACGGGGGACACTGAAGCTTTCTTT. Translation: CASRGAGTGDTEAFF.

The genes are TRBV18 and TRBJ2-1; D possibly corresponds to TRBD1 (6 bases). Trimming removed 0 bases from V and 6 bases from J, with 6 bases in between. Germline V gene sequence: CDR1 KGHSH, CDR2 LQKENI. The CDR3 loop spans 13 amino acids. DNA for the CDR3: TGTGCCAGCTCACCACCAGGGGGCAATGAGCAGTTCTTC. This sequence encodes CASSPPGGNEQFF.

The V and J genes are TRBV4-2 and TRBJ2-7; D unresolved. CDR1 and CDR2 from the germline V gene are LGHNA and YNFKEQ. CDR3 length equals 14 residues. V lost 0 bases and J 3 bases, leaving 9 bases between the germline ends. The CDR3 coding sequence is TGTGCCAGCAGCCAAGACCTGTTAGACTACGAGCAGTACTTC. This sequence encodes CASSQDLLDYEQYF.

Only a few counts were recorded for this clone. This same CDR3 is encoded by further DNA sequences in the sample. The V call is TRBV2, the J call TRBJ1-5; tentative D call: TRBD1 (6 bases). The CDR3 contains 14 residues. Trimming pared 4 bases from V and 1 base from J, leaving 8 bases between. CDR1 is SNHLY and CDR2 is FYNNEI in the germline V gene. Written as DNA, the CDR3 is TGTGCCAGCAGTGCGACAGGCAGCAATCAGCCCCAGCATTTT. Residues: CASSATGSNQPQHF.

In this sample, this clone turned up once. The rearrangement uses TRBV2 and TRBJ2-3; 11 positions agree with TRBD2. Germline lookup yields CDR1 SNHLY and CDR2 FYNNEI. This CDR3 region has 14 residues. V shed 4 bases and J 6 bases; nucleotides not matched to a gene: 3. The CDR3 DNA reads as TGTGCCAGCAGTGGACTAGCGGGGATGGATACGCAGTATTTT. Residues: CASSGLAGMDTQYF. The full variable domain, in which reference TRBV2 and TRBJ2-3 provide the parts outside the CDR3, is EPEVTQTPSHQVTQMGQEVILRCVPISNHLYFYWYRQILGQKVEFLVSFYNNEISEKSEIFDDQFSVERPDGSNFTLKIRSTKLEDSAMYFCASSGLAGMDTQYFGPGTRLTVL.

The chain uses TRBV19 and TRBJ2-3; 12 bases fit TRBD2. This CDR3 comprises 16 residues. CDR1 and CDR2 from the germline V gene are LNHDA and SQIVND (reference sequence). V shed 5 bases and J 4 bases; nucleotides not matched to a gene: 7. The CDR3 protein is CASSSRLAGDPDTQYF. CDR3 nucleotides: TGTGCCAGTAGTTCCCGACTAGCGGGAGACCCAGATACGCAGTATTTT.

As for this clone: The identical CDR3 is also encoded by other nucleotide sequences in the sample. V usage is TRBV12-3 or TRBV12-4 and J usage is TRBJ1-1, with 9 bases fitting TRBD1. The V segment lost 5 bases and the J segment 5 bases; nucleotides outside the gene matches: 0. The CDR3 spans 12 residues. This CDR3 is CASSGQGTEAFF. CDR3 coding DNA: TGTGCCAGCAGTGGACAGGGGACTGAAGCTTTCTTT.

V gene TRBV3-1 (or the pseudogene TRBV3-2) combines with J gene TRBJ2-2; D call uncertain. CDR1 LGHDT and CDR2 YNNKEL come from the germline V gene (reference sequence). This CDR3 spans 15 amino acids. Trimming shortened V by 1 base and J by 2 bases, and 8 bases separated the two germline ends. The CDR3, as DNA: TGTGCCAGCAGCCAAGGCGGTACCAACACCGGGGAGCTGTTTTTT. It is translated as CASSQGGTNTGELFF.